This T cell receptor (beta chain) was identified in a study of T cells in Graves' hyperthyroidism and ophthalmopathy. Study-wide results and caveats: Ophthalmopathy and stable hyperthyroidism were separated by a 13 V-J model.

Germline V CDR1 and CDR2: SGHRS, YFSETQ. The CDR3 loop spans 15 amino acids. Deletions cut 1 base from V and 2 bases from J, with 12 bases between. RNA transcripts provided the source from which TCR beta CDR3 regions were amplified. Carried out on the TCR CDR3, a first-round RT-PCR used the HTBI primer set. TCRdb fed the multiplex PCR reads into MiXCR, producing one record per CDR3 protein. The sample includes around 600,000 distinct CDR3 sequences, approximately 15% of them seen just once. More than 9.5 ml fresh peripheral blood yielded the PBMCs. In this sample, this clonotype turned up many times. What it binds is unknown.

The chain couples TRBV5-1 to TRBJ1-1; D is undetermined. This clonotype was sampled from a woman between 50 and 59 years old with Graves' ophthalmopathy. Sequenced material: blood. The CDR3 nucleotides are TGCGCCAGCAGCTTGCTGGTCAGCTTCAACACTGAAGCTTTCTTT. This sequence encodes CASSLLVSFNTEAFF.